This T cell receptor beta chain was documented in a study of Tregs in tolerant kidney transplant recipients. Germline V gene data show CDR1 as MNHEY and CDR2 as SVGAGI. CDR3 length equals 12 residues. Trimming cost V 11 bases and J 2 bases, with 12 bases left between them. Generated by immunoSEQ multiplex PCR, the TCRdb table keeps only in-frame clones and is missing some. The sample has approximately 100,000 clones, 93% seen once; the top ten hold around 0.45%. This sequence originates from a human donor who received a combined kidney and bone marrow transplant. V is TRBV6-5 and J is TRBJ1-1, with D maybe TRBD1 (5 bases). Sequenced material: CD4+ T cells from blood, taken before the transplant. The chain's CDR3 is CAAFRVNTEAFF. CDR3 nucleotides: TGTGCCGCATTCAGGGTTAACACTGAAGCTTTCTTT.